This TCR beta chain was identified in a study of blood T cell repertoires in COVID-19. About the study: Specimens from acute and convalescent COVID-19 originated in the United States, Italy and Spain. The cDNA or gDNA used as material had been derived from T cells, B-cell-depleted T cells, or PBMCs.

Trimming cost V 3 bases and J 9 bases, with 17 bases left between them. From germline, CDR1 is GTSNPN and CDR2 SVGIG (reference sequence). CDR3 length: 13 residues. This clone was seen a single time. Per the authors' pipeline: Reference gene primer amplification yielded estimated nucleated cell counts. Method: immunoSEQ multiplex PCR; TCRdb's copy keeps in-frame clones and lacks some. Clone size and the V and J calls come from that table; the DNA yielded D and trimming. The sample has approximately 250,000 clones; 70% to 90% are singletons. The sequence was obtained from a man aged 50 to 60 with acute or convalescent COVID-19. The chain couples TRBV30 to TRBJ1-1; tentatively, D is TRBD1 (6 bases). The sample taken for sequencing was peripheral blood. The CDR3 spells CAWSATGSLKAFF. CDR3 DNA: TGTGCCTGGAGCGCTACAGGGTCTTTGAAAGCTTTCTTT.